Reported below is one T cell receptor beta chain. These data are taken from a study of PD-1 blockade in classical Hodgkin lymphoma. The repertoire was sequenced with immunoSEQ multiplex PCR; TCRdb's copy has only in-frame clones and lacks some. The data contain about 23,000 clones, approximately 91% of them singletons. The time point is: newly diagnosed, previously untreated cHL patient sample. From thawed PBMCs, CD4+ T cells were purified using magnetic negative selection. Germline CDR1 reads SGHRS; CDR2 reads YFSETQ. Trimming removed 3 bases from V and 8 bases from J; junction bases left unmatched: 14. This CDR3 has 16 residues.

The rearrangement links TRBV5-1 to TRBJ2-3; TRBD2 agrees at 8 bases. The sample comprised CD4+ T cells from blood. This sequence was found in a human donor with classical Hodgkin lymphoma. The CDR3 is CASSSTSGGFYATQYF. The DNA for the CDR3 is TGCGCCAGCAGCTCCACTAGCGGAGGGTTTTATGCTACGCAGTATTTT.